This TCR beta chain was obtained from a study of CD8 T cells in ankylosing spondylitis. Study-wide findings and caveats: Among TCR beta sequences, a motif of several highly homologous variants appeared characteristic of ankylosing spondylitis blood.

This clonotype has ten or more counts. Antigen specificity is unknown. After removal of 1 base from V and 2 bases from J, the junction contained 2 bases not matched to a gene. The CDR3 length is 14 residues. Germline V gene data show CDR1 as KGHSY and CDR2 as FQNENV. The TCR beta libraries were generated through quantitative 5'-RACE incorporating molecular barcodes. TCRdb recomputed calls from the 5' RACE reads with MiXCR, one row per CDR3 protein. The repertoire consists of under 250,000 distinct CDR3 sequences, with 7.3% occurring once and the leading ten covering 14%. Sequences were obtained from blood, either unsorted or a sorted T cell fraction (not recorded which). V and J are TRBV16 and TRBJ2-7; 7 nucleotides match TRBD2. The receptor comes from a male donor with ankylosing spondylitis. CDR3 nucleotides: TGTGCCAGCAGCCAATGGGACTACCCCTACGAGCAGTACTTC. Translating gives CASSQWDYPYEQYF.